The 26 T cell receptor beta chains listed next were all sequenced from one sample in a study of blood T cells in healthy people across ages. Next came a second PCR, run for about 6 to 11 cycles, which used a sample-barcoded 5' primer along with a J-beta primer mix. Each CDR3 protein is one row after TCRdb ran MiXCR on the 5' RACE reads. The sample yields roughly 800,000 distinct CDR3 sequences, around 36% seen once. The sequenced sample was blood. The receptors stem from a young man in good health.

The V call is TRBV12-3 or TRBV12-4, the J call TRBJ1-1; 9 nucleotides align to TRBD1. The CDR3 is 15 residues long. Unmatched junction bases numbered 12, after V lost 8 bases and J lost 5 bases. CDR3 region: CASVQGAEGLTEAFF. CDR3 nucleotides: TGTGCCAGCGTACAGGGGGCAGAGGGTCTGACTGAAGCTTTCTTT.

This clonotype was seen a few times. CDR3 coding DNA: TGTGCCATCAGTGATCCGAGCGGGACCTCGTACTTC. This sequence encodes CAISDPSGTSYF. The J gene is TRBJ2-7, the V gene TRBV10-3, with 7 positions matching TRBD2. The germline gives CDR1 ENHRY, CDR2 SYGVKD. J was trimmed by 12 bases and V by 3 bases; bases with no gene match: 8. The CDR3 has 12 residues.

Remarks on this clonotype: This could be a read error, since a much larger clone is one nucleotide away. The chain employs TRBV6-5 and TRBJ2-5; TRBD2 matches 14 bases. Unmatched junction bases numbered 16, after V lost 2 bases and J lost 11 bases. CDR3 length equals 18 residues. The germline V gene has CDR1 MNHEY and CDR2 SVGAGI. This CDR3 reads CASSYLRTSGGSYNEQYF. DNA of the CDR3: TGTGCCAGCAGTTACCTTAGGACTAGCGGGGGGTCATACAATGAGCAGTACTTC.

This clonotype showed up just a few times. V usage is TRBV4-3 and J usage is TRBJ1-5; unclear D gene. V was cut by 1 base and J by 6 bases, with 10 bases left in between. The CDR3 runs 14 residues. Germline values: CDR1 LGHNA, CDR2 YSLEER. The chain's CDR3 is CASSQVGWRQPQHF. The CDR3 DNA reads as TGCGCCAGCAGCCAAGTGGGGTGGCGTCAGCCCCAGCATTTT.

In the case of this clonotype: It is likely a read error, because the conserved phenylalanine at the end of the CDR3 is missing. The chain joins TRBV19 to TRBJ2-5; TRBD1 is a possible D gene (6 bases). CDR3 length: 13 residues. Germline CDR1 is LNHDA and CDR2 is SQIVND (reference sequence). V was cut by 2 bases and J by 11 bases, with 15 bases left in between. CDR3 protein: CASSITGINEQYV. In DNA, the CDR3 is TGTGCCAGTAGTATAACAGGGATCAATGAGCAGTACGTC.

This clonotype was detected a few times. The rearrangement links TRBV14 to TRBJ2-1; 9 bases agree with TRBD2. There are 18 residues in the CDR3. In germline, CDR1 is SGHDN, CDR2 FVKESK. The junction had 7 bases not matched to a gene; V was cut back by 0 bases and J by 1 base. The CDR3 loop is CASSQETSGGYSYNEQFF. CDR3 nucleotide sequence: TGTGCCAGCAGCCAAGAAACCAGCGGGGGGTATTCCTACAATGAGCAGTTCTTC.

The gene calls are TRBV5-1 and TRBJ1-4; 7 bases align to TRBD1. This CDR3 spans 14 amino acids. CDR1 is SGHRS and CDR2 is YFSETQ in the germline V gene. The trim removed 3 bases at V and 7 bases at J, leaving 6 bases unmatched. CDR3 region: CASSSLGQFEKLFF. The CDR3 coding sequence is TGCGCCAGCAGCTCCTTGGGACAGTTTGAAAAACTGTTTTTT.

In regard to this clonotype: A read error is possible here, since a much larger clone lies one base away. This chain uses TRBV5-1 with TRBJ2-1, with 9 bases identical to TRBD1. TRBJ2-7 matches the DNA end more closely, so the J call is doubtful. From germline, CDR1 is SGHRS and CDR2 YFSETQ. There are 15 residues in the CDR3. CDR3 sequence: CASSWGGQGNNEQYF. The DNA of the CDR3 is TGCGCCAGCAGCTGGGGGGGACAGGGAAACAATGAGCAGTACTTC.

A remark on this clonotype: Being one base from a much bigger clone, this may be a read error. DNA for the CDR3: TGTGCCATCAGTGAGTCGAGTGTTAAGGGGGGTGAGCAGTACTTC. It translates to CAISESSVKGGEQYF. The chain couples TRBV10-3 to TRBJ2-7, with D possibly called TRBD1 or TRBD2 (6 bases each). The CDR3 has 15 residues. V lost 0 bases, J lost 7 bases, and 16 bases lay in between. CDR1 ENHRY and CDR2 SYGVKD come from the germline V gene.

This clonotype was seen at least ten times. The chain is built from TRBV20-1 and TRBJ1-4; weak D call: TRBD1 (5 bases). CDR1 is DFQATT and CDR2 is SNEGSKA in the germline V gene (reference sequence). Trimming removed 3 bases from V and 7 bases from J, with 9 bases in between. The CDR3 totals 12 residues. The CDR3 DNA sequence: TGCAGTGCTAGCCGGGACGGTGAAAAACTGTTTTTT. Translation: CSASRDGEKLFF.

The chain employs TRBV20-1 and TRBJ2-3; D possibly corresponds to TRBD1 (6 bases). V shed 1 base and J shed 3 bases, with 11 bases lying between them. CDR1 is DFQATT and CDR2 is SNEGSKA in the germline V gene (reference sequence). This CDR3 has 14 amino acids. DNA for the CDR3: TGCAGTGCTAGAGGGACAGTAGGGACAGATACGCAGTATTTT. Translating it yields CSARGTVGTDTQYF.

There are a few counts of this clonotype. The CDR3 protein is CASSQGTNIQYF. The DNA for the CDR3 is TGTGCCAGCAGCCAAGGAACGAACATTCAGTACTTC. This chain connects TRBV3-1 to TRBJ2-4, with D unresolved. The CDR3 has 12 amino acids. Trimming removed 1 base at V and 7 bases at J, with 5 bases between. CDR1 and CDR2 from the germline V gene are LGHDT and YNNKEL (reference sequence). Supplemented by reference TRBV3-1 and TRBJ2-4, the full variable domain reads DTAVSQTPKYLVTQMGNDKSIKCEQNLGHDTMYWYKQDSKKFLKIMFSYNNKELIINETVPNRFSPKSPDKAHLNLHINSLELGDSAVYFCASSQGTNIQYFGAGTRLSVL.

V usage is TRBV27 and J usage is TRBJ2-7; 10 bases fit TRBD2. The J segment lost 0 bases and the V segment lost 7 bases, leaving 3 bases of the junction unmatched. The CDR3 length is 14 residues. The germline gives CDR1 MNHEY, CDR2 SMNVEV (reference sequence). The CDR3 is CASKASGSSYEQYF. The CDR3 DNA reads TGTGCCAGCAAGGCTAGCGGGAGCTCCTACGAGCAGTACTTC.

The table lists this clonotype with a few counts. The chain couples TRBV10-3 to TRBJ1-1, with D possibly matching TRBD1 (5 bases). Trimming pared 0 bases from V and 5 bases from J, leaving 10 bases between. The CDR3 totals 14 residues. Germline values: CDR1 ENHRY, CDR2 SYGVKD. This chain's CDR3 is CAISESGRATEAFF. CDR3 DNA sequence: TGTGCCATCAGTGAGTCCGGCAGGGCGACTGAAGCTTTCTTT.

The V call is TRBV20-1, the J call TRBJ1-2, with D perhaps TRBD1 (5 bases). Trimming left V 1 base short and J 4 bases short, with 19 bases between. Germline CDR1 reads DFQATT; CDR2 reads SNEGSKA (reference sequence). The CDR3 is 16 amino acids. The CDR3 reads CSARGPSGQAGYGYTF. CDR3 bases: TGCAGTGCTAGAGGTCCATCGGGGCAGGCCGGCTATGGCTACACCTTC.

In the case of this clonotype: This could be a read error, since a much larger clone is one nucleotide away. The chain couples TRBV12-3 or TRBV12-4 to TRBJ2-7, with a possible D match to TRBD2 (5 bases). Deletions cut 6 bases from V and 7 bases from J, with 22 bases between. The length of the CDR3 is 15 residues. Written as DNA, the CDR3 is TGTGCCAGCAGCCCTAACGGACTTCCCCGGGGAGAGCAGTACTTC. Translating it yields CASSPNGLPRGEQYF.

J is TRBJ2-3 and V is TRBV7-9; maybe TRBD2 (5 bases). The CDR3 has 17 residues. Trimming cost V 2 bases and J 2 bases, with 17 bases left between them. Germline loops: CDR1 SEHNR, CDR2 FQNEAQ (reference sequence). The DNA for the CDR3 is TGTGCCAGCAGCTTATTTAAATCGGGGAGTTCCACAGATACGCAGTATTTT. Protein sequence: CASSLFKSGSSTDTQYF. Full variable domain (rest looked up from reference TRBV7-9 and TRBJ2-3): DTGVSQNPRHKITKRGQNVTFRCDPISEHNRLYWYRQTLGQGPEFLTYFQNEAQLEKSRLLSDRFSAERPKGSFSTLEIQRTEQGDSAMYLCASSLFKSGSSTDTQYFGPGTRLTVL.

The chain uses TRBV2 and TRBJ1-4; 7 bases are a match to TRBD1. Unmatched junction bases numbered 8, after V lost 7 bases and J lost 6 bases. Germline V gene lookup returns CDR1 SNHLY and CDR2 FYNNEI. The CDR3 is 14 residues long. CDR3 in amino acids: CASKMSGTDEKLFF. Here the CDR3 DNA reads TGTGCCAGCAAGATGTCCGGGACAGATGAAAAACTGTTTTTT.

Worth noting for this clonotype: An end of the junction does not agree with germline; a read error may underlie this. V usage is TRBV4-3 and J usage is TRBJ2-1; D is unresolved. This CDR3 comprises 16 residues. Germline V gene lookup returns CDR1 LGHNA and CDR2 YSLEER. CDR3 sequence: CASSPRARSSYNEQSF. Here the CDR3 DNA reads TGCGCCAGCAGCCCAAGAGCAAGGAGCTCCTACAATGAGCAGTCCTTC.

The CDR3 sequence: CASSPERSMGDEQFF. CDR3 DNA sequence: TGTGCCAGCTCACCGGAAAGGTCGATGGGCGATGAGCAGTTCTTC. The chain combines TRBV18 with TRBJ2-1; the D is unclear. CDR1 and CDR2 (germline): KGHSH, LQKENI. The CDR3 consists of 15 residues. Deletions cut 3 bases from V and 8 bases from J, with 17 bases between. The full variable domain, with the rest looked up from reference TRBV18 and TRBJ2-1, is NAGVMQNPRHLVRRRGQEARLRCSPMKGHSHVYWYRQLPEEGLKFMVYLQKENIIDESGMPKERFSAEFPKEGPSILRIQQVVRGDSAAYFCASSPERSMGDEQFFGPGTRLTVL.

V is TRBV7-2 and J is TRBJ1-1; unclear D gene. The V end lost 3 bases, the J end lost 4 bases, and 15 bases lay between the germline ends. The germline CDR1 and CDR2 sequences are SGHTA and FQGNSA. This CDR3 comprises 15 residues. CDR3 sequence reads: CASSLKSVGSTEAFF. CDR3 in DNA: TGTGCCAGCAGCTTGAAGTCGGTAGGGAGCACTGAAGCTTTCTTT.

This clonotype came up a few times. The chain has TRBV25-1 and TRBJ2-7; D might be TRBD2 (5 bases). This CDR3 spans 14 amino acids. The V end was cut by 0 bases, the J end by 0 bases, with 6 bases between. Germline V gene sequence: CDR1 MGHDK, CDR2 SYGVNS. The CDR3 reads CASSEYGDSYEQYF. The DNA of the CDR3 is TGTGCCAGCAGTGAATACGGGGACTCCTACGAGCAGTACTTC.

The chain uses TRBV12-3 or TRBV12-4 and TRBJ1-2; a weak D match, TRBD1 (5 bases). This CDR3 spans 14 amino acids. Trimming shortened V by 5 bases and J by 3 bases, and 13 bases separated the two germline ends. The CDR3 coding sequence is TGTGCCAGCAGTCTTGTGACAGAAGACTATGGCTACACCTTC. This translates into CASSLVTEDYGYTF.

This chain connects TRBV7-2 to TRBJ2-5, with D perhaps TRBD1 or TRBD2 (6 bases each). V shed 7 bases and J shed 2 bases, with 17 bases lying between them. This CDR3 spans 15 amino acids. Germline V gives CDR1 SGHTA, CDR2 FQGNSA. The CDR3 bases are TGTACCAGCAACTCGGGACAAGGGACTCAAGAGACCCAGTACTTC. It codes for CTSNSGQGTQETQYF.

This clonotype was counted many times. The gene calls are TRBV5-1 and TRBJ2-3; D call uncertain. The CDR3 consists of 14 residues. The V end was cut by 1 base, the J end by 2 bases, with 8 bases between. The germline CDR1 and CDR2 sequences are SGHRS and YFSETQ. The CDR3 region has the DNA TGCGCCAGCAGCTTGATTGGTCCCACAGATACGCAGTATTTT. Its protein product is CASSLIGPTDTQYF.

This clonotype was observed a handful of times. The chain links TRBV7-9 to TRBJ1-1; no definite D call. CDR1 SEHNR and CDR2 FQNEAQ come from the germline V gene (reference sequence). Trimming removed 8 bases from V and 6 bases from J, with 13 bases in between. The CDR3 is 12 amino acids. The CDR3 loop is CASRTPMPEAFF. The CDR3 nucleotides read TGTGCCAGCCGAACACCAATGCCTGAAGCTTTCTTT.